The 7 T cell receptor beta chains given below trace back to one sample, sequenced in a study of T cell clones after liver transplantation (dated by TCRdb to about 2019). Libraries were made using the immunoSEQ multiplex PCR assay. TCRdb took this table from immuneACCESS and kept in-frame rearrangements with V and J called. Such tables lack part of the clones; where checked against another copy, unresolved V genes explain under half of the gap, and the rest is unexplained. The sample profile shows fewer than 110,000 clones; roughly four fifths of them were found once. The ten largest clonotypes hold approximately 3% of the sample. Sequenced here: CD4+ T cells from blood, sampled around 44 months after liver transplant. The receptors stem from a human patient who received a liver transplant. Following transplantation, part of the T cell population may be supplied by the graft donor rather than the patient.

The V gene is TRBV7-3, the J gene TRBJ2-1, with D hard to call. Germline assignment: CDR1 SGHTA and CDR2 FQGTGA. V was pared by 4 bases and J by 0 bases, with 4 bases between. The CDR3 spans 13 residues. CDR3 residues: CASSYNSYNEQFF. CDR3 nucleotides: TGTGCCAGCAGCTACAACTCCTACAATGAGCAGTTCTTC. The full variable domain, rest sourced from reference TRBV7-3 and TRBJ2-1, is GAGVSQTPSNKVTEKGKYVELRCDPISGHTALYWYRQSLGQGPEFLIYFQGTGAADDSGLPNDRFFAVRPEGSVSTLKIQRTERGDSAVYLCASSYNSYNEQFFGPGTRLTVL.

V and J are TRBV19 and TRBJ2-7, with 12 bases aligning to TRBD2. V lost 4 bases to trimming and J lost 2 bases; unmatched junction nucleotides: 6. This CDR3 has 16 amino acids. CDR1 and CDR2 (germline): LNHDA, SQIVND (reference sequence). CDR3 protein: CASSTTSGRSTYEQYF. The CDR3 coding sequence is TGTGCCAGTAGTACTACTAGCGGGAGGTCTACCTACGAGCAGTACTTC.

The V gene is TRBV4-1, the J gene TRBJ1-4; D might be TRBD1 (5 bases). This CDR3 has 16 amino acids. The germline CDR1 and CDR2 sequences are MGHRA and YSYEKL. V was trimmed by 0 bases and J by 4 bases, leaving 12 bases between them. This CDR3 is CASSQDPGRYNEKLFF. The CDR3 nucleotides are TGCGCCAGCAGCCAAGATCCGGGACGGTATAATGAAAAACTGTTTTTT.

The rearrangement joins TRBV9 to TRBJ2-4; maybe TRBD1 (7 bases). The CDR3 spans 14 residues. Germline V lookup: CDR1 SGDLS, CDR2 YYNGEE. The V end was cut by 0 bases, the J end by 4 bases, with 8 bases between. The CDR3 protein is CASSVAGGKNIQYF. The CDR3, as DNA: TGTGCCAGCAGCGTAGCAGGGGGGAAAAACATTCAGTACTTC. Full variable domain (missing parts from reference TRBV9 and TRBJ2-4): DSGVTQTPKHLITATGQRVTLRCSPRSGDLSVYWYQQSLDQGLQFLIQYYNGEERAKGNILERFSAQQFPDLHSELNLSSLELGDSALYFCASSVAGGKNIQYFGAGTRLSVL.

CDR3 coding DNA: TGTGCCAGCAGTTCCCTGGACAGGCTTCTCTATGGCTACACCTTC. Amino acid sequence: CASSSLDRLLYGYTF. V usage is TRBV27 and J usage is TRBJ1-2; 7 bases align to TRBD1. With V trimmed by 4 bases and J by 4 bases, 9 bases remained unmatched. There are 15 residues in the CDR3. The germline CDR1 and CDR2 sequences are MNHEY and SMNVEV (reference sequence).

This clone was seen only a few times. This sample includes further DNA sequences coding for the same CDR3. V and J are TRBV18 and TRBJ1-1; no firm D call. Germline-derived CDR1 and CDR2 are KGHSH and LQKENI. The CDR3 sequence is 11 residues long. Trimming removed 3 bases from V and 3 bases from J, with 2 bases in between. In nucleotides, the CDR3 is TGTGCCAGCTCACCTGACACTGAAGCTTTCTTT. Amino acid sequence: CASSPDTEAFF.

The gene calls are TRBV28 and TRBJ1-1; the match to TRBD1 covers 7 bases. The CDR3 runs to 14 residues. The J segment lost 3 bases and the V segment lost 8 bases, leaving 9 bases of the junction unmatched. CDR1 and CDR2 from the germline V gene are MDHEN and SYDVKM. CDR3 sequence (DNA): TGTGCCAGCGGAACGGGACAGTGGTACACTGAAGCTTTCTTT. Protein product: CASGTGQWYTEAFF.